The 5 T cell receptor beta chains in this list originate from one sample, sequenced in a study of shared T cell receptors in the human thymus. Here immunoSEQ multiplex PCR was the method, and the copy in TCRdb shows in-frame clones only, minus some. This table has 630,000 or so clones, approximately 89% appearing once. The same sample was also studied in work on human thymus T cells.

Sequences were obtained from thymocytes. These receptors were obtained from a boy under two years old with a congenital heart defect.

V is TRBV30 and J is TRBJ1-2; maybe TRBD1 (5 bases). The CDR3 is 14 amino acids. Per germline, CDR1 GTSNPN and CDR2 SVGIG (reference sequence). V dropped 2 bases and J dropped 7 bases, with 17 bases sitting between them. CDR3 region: CAWSFYGREGGYTF. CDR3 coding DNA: TGTGCCTGGAGTTTCTACGGCAGGGAGGGTGGCTACACCTTC.

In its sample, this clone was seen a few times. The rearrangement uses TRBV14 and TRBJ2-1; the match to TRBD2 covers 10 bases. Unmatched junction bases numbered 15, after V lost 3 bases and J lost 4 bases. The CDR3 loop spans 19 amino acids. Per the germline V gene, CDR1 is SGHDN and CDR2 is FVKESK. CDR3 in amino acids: CASSHSASGSSFFYNEQFF. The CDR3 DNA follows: TGTGCCAGCAGCCACTCGGCTAGCGGGAGCTCATTCTTTTACAATGAGCAGTTCTTC.

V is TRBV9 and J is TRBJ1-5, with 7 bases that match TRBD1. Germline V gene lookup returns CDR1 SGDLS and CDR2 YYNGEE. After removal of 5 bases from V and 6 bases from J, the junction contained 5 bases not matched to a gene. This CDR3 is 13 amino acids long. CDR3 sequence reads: CASSRQGGQPQHF. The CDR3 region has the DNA TGTGCCAGCAGTCGACAGGGTGGTCAGCCCCAGCATTTT.

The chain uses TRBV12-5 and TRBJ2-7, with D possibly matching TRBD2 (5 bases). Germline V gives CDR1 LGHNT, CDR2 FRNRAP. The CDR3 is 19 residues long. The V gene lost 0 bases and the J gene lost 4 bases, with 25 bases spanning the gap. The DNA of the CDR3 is TGTGCTAGTGGTTTGGTTCCCCAAACAGTCTACCCGGGGAGTTACGAGCAGTACTTC. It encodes CASGLVPQTVYPGSYEQYF.

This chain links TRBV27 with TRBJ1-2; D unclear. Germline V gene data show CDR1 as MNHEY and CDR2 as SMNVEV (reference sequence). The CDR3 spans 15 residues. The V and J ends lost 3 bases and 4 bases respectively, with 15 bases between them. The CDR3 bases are TGTGCCAGCAGTTTTCGGTCTCGGTTTAGCTATGGCTACACCTTC. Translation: CASSFRSRFSYGYTF.